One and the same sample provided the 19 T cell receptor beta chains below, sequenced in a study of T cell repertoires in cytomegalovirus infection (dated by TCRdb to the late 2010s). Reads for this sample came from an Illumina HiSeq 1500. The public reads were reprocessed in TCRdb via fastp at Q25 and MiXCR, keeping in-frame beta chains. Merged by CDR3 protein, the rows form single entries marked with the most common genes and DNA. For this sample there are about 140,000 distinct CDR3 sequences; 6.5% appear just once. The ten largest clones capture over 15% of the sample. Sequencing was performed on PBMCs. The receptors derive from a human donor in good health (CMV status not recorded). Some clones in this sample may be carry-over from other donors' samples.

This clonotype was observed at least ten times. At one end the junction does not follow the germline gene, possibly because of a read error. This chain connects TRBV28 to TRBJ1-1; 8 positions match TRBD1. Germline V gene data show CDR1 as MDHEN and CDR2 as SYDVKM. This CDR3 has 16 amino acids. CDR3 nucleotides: TGTGCCAGCAGTCACTATGACAGGGGATTGAACACTGAAGTTTTCTTT. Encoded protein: CASSHYDRGLNTEVFF.

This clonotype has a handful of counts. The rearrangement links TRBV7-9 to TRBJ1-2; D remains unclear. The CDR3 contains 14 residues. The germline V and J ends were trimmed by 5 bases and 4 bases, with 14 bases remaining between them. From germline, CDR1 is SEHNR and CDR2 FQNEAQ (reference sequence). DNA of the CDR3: TGTGCCAGCAGCCCCCAGAACCCGGTCTATGGCTACACCTTC. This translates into CASSPQNPVYGYTF.

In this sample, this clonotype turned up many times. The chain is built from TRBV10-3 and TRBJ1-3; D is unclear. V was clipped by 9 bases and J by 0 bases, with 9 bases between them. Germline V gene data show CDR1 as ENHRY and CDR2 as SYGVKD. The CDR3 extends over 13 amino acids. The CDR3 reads CAIPSPSGNTIYF. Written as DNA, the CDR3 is TGTGCCATTCCGTCCCCCTCTGGAAACACCATATATTTT.

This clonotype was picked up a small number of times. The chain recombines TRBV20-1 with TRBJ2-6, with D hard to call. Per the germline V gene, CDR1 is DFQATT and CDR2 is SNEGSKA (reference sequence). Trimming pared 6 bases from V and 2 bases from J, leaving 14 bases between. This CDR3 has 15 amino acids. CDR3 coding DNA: TGCAGTGCAACCTATCGCGCGCCTGGGGCCAACGTCCTGACTTTC. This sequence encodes CSATYRAPGANVLTF.

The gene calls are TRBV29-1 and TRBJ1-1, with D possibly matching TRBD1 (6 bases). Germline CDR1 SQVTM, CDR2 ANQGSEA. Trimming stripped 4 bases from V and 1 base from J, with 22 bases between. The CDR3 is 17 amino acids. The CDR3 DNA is TGCAGCGTTGTGGCCGTGAAGGGGGTATTCGGGAACACTGAAGCTTTCTTT. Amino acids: CSVVAVKGVFGNTEAFF.

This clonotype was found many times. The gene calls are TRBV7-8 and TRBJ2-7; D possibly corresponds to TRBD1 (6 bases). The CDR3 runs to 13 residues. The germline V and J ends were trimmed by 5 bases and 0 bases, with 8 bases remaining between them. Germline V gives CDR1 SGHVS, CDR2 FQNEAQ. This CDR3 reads CASSEDSSYEQYF. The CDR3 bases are TGTGCCAGCAGCGAGGACAGCTCCTACGAGCAGTACTTC.

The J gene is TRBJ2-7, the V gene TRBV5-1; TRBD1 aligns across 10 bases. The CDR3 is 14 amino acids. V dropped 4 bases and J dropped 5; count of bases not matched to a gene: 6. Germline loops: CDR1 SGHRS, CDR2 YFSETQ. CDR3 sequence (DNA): TGCGCCAGCAGCCCGGGACAGGGGTGGAACGAGCAGTACTTC. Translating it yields CASSPGQGWNEQYF.

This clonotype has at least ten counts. CDR3 bases: TGTGCCAGCAGCTTAGAAGCGGGGGGCAATAACTATGGCTACACCTTC. It translates to CASSLEAGGNNYGYTF. J is TRBJ1-2 and V is TRBV7-2; D might be TRBD1 (6 bases). Between the trimmed V and J ends, which lost 1 base and 1 base, there was a span of 13 bases. Germline V gene data show CDR1 as SGHTA and CDR2 as FQGNSA. CDR3 length equals 16 residues. The variable domain in full, with the rest retrieved from reference TRBV7-2 and TRBJ1-2, is GAGVSQSPSNKVTEKGKDVELRCDPISGHTALYWYRQSLGQGLEFLIYFQGNSAPDKSGLPSDRFSAERTGGSVSTLTIQRTQQEDSAVYLCASSLEAGGNNYGYTFGSGTRLTVV.

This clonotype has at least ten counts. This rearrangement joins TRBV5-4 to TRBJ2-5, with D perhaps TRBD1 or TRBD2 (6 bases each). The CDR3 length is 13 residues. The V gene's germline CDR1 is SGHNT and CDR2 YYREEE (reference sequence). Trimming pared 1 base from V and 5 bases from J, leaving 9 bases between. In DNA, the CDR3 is TGTGCCAGCAGCTTGAGGGGGGACGAGACCCAGTACTTC. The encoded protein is CASSLRGDETQYF. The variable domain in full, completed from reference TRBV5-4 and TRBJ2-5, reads ETGVTQSPTHLIKTRGQQVTLRCSSQSGHNTVSWYQQALGQGPQFIFQYYREEENGRGNFPPRFSGLQFPNYSSELNVNALELDDSALYLCASSLRGDETQYFGPGTRLLVL.

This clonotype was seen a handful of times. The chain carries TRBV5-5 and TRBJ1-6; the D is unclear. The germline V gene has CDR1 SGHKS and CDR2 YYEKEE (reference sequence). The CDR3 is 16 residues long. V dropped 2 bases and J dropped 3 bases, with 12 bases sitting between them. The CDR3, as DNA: TGTGCCAGCAGCTTCCTCTGGACGGACTATAATTCACCCCTCCACTTT. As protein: CASSFLWTDYNSPLHF.

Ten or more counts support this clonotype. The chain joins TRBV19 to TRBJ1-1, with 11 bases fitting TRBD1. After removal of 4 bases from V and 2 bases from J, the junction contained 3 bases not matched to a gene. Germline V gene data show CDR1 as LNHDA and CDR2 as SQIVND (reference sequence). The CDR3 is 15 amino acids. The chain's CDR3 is CASSRDRGVNTEAFF. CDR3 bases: TGTGCCAGTAGTAGGGACAGGGGGGTAAACACTGAAGCTTTCTTT.

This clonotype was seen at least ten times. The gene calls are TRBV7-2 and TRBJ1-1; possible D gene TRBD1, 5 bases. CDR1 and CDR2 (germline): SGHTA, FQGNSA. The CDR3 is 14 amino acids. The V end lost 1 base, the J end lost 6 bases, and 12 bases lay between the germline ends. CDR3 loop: CASSLEGRRAEAFF. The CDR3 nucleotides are TGTGCCAGCAGCTTAGAGGGGCGAAGGGCTGAAGCTTTCTTT.

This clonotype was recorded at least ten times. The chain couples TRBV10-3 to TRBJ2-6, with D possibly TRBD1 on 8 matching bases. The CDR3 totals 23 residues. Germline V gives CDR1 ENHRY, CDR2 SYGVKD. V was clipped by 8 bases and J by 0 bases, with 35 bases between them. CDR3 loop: CAIDARGRGSGIRGSSGANVLTF. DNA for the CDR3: TGTGCCATCGATGCCAGGGGGCGAGGAAGCGGGATCCGTGGGAGCTCTGGGGCCAACGTCCTGACTTTC.

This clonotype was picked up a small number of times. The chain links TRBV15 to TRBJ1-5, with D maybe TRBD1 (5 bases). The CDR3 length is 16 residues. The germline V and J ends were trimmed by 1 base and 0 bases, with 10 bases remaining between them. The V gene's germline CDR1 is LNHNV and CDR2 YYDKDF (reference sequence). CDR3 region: CATSRGPGLSNQPQHF. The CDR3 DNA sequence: TGTGCCACCAGCAGAGGTCCGGGGCTTAGCAATCAGCCCCAGCATTTT.

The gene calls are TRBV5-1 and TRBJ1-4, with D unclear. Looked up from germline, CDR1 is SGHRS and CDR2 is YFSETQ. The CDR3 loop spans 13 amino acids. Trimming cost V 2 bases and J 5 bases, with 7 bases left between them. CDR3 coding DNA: TGCGCCAGCAGCTTTGGCTACAATGAAAAACTGTTTTTT. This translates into CASSFGYNEKLFF. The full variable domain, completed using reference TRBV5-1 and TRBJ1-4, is KAGVTQTPRYLIKTRGQQVTLSCSPISGHRSVSWYQQTPGQGLQFLFEYFSETQRNKGNFPGRFSGRQFSNSRSEMNVSTLELGDSALYLCASSFGYNEKLFFGSGTQLSVL.

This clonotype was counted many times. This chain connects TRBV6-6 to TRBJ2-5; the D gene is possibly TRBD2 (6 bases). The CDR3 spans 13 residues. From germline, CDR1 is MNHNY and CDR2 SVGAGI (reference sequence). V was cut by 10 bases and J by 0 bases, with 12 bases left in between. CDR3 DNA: TGTGCCACCACGGAGGGGTACCAAGAGACCCAGTACTTC. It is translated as CATTEGYQETQYF.

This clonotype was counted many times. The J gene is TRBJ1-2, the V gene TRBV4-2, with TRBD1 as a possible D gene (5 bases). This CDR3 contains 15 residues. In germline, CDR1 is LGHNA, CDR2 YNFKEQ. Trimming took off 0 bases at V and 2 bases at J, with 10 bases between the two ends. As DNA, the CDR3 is TGTGCCAGCAGCCAAGACGGACATCTCAACTATGGCTACACCTTC. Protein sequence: CASSQDGHLNYGYTF.

In DNA, the CDR3 is TGTGCCAGCAGCCGAATTAGGAACACTGAAGCTTTCTTT. Translating gives CASSRIRNTEAFF. The chain employs TRBV7-2 and TRBJ1-1; D is unclear. V lost 5 bases, J lost 1 base, and 8 bases lay in between. CDR1 SGHTA and CDR2 FQGNSA come from the germline V gene. This CDR3 has 13 amino acids.

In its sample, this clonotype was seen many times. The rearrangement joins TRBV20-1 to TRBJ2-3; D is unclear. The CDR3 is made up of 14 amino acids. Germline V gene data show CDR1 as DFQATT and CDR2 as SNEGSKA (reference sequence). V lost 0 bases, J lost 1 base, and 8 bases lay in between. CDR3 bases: TGCAGTGCTAGAGATCAGTCGGGCACAGATACGCAGTATTTT. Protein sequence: CSARDQSGTDTQYF.